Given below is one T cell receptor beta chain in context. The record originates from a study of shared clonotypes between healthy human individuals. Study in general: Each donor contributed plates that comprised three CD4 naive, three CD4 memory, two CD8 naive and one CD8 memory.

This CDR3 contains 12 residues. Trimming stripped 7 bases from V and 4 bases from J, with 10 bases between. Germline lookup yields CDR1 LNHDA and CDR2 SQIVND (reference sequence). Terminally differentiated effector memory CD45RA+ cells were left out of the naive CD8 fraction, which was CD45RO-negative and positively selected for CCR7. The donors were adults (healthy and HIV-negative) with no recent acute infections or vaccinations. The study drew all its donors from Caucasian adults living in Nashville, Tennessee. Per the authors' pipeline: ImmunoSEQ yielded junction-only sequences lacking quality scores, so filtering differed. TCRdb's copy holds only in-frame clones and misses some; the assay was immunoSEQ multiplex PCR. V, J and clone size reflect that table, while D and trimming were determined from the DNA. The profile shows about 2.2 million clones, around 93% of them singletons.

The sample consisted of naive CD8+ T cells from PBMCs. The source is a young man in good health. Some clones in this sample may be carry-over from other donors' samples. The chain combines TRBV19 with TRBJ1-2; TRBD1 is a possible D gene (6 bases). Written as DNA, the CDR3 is TGTGCCAGTAATACAGGGATCTATGGCTACACCTTC. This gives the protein CASNTGIYGYTF.